This T cell receptor (beta chain) was captured by sequencing in a study of CD8 T cells in ankylosing spondylitis. Quantitative 5'-RACE with molecular barcodes was used to make the TCR beta libraries. Each CDR3 protein gets one entry after TCRdb re-called the 5' RACE reads with MiXCR. The sample has some 140,000 distinct CDR3 sequences; about 15% are singletons. Whole-study findings and limits: A motif in TCR beta, a set of roughly eight highly homologous variants, appeared characteristic of ankylosing spondylitis blood. Reportedly, matched ankylosing spondylitis synovial fluid was significantly enriched for disease-linked clones.

Ten or more counts support this clonotype. Its antigen is as yet unknown. Trimming stripped 7 bases from V and 3 bases from J, with 21 bases between. This CDR3 is 16 amino acids long. CDR1 MNHEY and CDR2 SMNVEV come from the germline V gene (reference sequence). This rearrangement joins TRBV27 to TRBJ2-5; weak D call: TRBD1 (7 bases). Specimen: blood, either unsorted or a sorted T cell fraction (not recorded which). This sequence originates from a male donor with ankylosing spondylitis. The CDR3 reads CASKTRRGREEETQYF. Written as DNA, the CDR3 is TGTGCCAGCAAAACCCGGAGGGGGCGAGAGGAAGAGACCCAGTACTTC.